The clone carrying this TCR beta chain was recorded at least ten times. Antigen: not known. The sample originates from a study of Graves' ophthalmopathy and Graves' hyperthyroidism. Study information: Hyperthyroidism was classified as stable if no ophthalmopathy occurred within 18 months of follow-up. Study-wide findings and caveats: Prediction of ophthalmopathy progression reached around 71% sensitivity and 72.22% specificity. Clonotypes were expanded in thyroid at above 0.001 frequency, and most also appeared in blood.

V lost 4 bases and J lost 1; bases outside the gene matches: 5. The CDR3 is made up of 15 amino acids. Germline assignment: CDR1 SGHTA and CDR2 FQGTGA. It was on clinical symptoms, serum thyroxine, TRAb, thyroid ultrasound and orbital computed tomography that diagnosis relied. Amplification targeted the TCR beta CDR3 regions, with RNA transcripts as the source material. HTBI primers served in a first-round RT-PCR, which a second-round multiplex PCR followed. TCRdb reanalysed the multiplex PCR reads using MiXCR and keeps one entry per CDR3 protein. This sample has more than 1,000,000 distinct CDR3 sequences, with 35% to 45% found just once.

The source of this sequence is an adult man with Graves' hyperthyroidism. The chain uses TRBV7-3 and TRBJ2-7; TRBD2 matches 9 bases. Sequencing was done on a sample of peripheral blood or thyroid tissue (not recorded which). The CDR3 spells CASSSLAGPSYEQYF. CDR3 sequence (DNA): TGTGCCAGCAGCTCGCTAGCGGGACCATCCTACGAGCAGTACTTC. The whole variable domain, filled in from reference TRBV7-3 and TRBJ2-7, reads GAGVSQTPSNKVTEKGKYVELRCDPISGHTALYWYRQSLGQGPEFLIYFQGTGAADDSGLPNDRFFAVRPEGSVSTLKIQRTERGDSAVYLCASSSLAGPSYEQYFGPGTRLTVT.